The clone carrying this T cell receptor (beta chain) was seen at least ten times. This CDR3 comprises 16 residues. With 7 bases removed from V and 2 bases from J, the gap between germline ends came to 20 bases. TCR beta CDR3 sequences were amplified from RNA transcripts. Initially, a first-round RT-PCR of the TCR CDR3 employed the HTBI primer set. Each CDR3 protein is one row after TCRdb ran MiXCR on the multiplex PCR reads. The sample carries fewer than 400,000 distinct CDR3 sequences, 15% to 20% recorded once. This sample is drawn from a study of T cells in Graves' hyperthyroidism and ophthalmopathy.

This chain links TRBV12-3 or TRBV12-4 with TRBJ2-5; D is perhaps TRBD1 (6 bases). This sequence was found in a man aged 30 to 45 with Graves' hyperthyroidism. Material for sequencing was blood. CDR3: CASKTYRRTEQETQYF. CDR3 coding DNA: TGTGCCAGCAAAACCTATAGGCGGACAGAGCAAGAGACCCAGTACTTC.